These 13 T cell receptor beta chains were sequenced from one sample in a study of shared clonotypes between healthy human individuals. Only CD45RO-negative cells positively selected for CCR7 counted as naive CD8 cells, so terminally differentiated effector memory CD45RA+ cells were excluded. TCRdb keeps only in-frame clones here, not all; method: immunoSEQ multiplex PCR. Seen here are hundreds of thousands of clones, 95% to 98% observed once, and the top ten hold 0.3%. Input material: naive CD8+ T cells sorted from blood. All receptors derive from a man between 25 and 39 years old in good health.

The chain combines TRBV5-1 with TRBJ2-5; TRBD1 might be the D (6 bases). Trimming shortened V by 0 bases and J by 3 bases, and 18 bases separated the two germline ends. The germline CDR1 and CDR2 sequences are SGHRS and YFSETQ. This CDR3 spans 17 amino acids. For the CDR3, the DNA is TGCGCCAGCAGCTTGGCCGAACAGGGAATTGTTAAAGAGACCCAGTACTTC. It translates to CASSLAEQGIVKETQYF.

The chain uses TRBV25-1 and TRBJ2-5, with D maybe TRBD1 (6 bases). Germline values: CDR1 MGHDK, CDR2 SYGVNS. Trimming removed 5 bases at V and 2 bases at J, with 18 bases between. This CDR3 has 16 residues. CDR3 DNA sequence: TGTGCCAGCAGTAACCTGGACAGCCCGAGACAAGAGACCCAGTACTTC. This translates into CASSNLDSPRQETQYF.

The chain couples TRBV14 to TRBJ2-7, with TRBD1 matching 7 bases. The germline V gene encodes CDR1 SGHDN and CDR2 FVKESK. J was trimmed by 0 bases and V by 2 bases; bases with no gene match: 13. The CDR3 contains 18 residues. CDR3 region: CASSQRQGAPFSSYEQYF. The CDR3 DNA follows: TGTGCCAGCAGCCAACGACAGGGAGCGCCCTTCAGCTCCTACGAGCAGTACTTC.

The chain is built from TRBV20-1 and TRBJ2-1; D perhaps matches TRBD2 (5 bases). Germline-derived CDR1 and CDR2 are DFQATT and SNEGSKA (reference sequence). The CDR3 has 9 residues. The CDR3 protein is CRPGNEQFF. CDR3 in DNA: TGCAGACCGGGAAATGAGCAGTTCTTC.

V is TRBV29-1 and J is TRBJ2-7, with 9 bases that match TRBD1. CDR1 is SQVTM, CDR2 ANQGSEA, per germline. There are 14 residues in the CDR3. With 6 bases clipped from V and 3 bases from J, the junction kept 9 bases outside the gene matches. For the CDR3, the DNA is TGCAGCGTCATAGGGACAGGGAAGGGCTACGAGCAGTACTTC. As protein: CSVIGTGKGYEQYF.

The CDR3 loop reads CASSFGLAGEQYF. In nucleotides, the CDR3 is TGTGCCAGCAGCTTCGGACTAGCGGGAGAGCAGTACTTC. This chain joins TRBV5-4 and TRBJ2-7; TRBD2 aligns across 12 bases. CDR3 size: 13 residues. Germline trimming cut 2 bases from V and 7 bases from J; bases unmatched to any gene: 1. In germline, CDR1 is SGHNT, CDR2 YYREEE (reference sequence). The variable domain in full, with the rest retrieved from reference TRBV5-4 and TRBJ2-7, is ETGVTQSPTHLIKTRGQQVTLRCSSQSGHNTVSWYQQALGQGPQFIFQYYREEENGRGNFPPRFSGLQFPNYSSELNVNALELDDSALYLCASSFGLAGEQYFGPGTRLTVT.

Here the CDR3 DNA reads TGTGCCAGCAAGACCCTACAGGGGAGCAATCAGCCCCAGCATTTT. This translates into CASKTLQGSNQPQHF. V is TRBV6-1 and J is TRBJ1-5; the match to TRBD1 covers 7 bases. The CDR3 has 15 amino acids. The germline V gene encodes CDR1 MNHNS and CDR2 SASEGT. J was trimmed by 1 base and V by 7 bases; bases with no gene match: 7.

This clone has a single count. One end of the junction fails to match germline, which may point to a read error. The chain recombines TRBV6-1 with TRBJ2-7; D may correspond to TRBD1 or TRBD2 (5 bases each). The CDR3 loop spans 15 amino acids. Germline assignment: CDR1 MNHNS and CDR2 SASEGT. Written as DNA, the CDR3 is TGTGTCAGCACCCCCGGGATGGGGCTATCCCACGAGCAGTACTTC. Protein product: CVSTPGMGLSHEQYF.

The chain combines TRBV5-5 with TRBJ2-7; 11 nucleotides agree with TRBD1. V trimming: 7 bases; J trimming: 6 bases; junction bases outside the gene matches: 9. CDR1 is SGHKS and CDR2 is YYEKEE in the germline V gene (reference sequence). This CDR3 region has 14 residues. The CDR3 sequence: CASYRGTGGIEQYF. Here the CDR3 DNA reads TGTGCCAGCTACAGAGGGACAGGGGGAATCGAGCAGTACTTC. The variable domain in full, completed from reference TRBV5-5 and TRBJ2-7, reads DAGVTQSPTHLIKTRGQQVTLRCSPISGHKSVSWYQQVLGQGPQFIFQYYEKEERGRGNFPDRFSARQFPNYSSELNVNALLLGDSALYLCASYRGTGGIEQYFGPGTRLTVT.

V and J are TRBV7-3 and TRBJ2-7; D is undetermined. V lost 2 bases and J lost 0, with 8 bases in between. CDR1 and CDR2 from the germline V gene are SGHTA and FQGTGA. There are 14 residues in the CDR3. The CDR3 DNA follows: TGTGCCAGCAGCTTAGAAGTGGCCTCCTACGAGCAGTACTTC. This gives the protein CASSLEVASYEQYF.

CDR3 sequence: CAWSGYRTSGNTDTQYF. The CDR3 DNA reads as TGTGCCTGGAGTGGTTACCGGACTAGCGGAAACACAGATACGCAGTATTTT. V and J are TRBV30 and TRBJ2-3, with 10 bases identical to TRBD2. V dropped 1 base and J dropped 2; count of bases not matched to a gene: 9. In germline, CDR1 is GTSNPN, CDR2 SVGIG (reference sequence). This CDR3 is 17 amino acids long.

The CDR3 coding sequence is TGTGCCAGCAGCGTAGGACCAGAGACATACGAGCAGTACTTC. This codes for CASSVGPETYEQYF. The rearrangement joins TRBV9 to TRBJ2-7, with no clear D. Germline V lookup: CDR1 SGDLS, CDR2 YYNGEE. The CDR3 has 14 residues. The V and J ends lost 0 bases and 4 bases respectively, with 11 bases between them.

This clone was seen a single time. The rearrangement links TRBV2 to TRBJ2-5; TRBD2 matches at 14 bases. This CDR3 has 17 residues. Germline lookup yields CDR1 SNHLY and CDR2 FYNNEI. The V gene end was trimmed by 5 bases and the J gene end by 8 bases; junction bases not matched to a gene: 13. This CDR3 is CASSMTPGLAGVGTQYF. The CDR3 bases are TGTGCCAGCAGTATGACCCCGGGACTAGCGGGAGTAGGTACCCAGTACTTC.